The clone carrying this T cell receptor beta chain came up a few times. The entry originates in a study of PD-1 blockade in classical Hodgkin lymphoma. Sequencing was performed with immunoSEQ multiplex PCR; in TCRdb, only in-frame clones are kept and a portion is missing. The table records about 13,000 clones, about four fifths of them present only once. Autologous stem cell transplantation was followed by relapse in every patient, and brentuximab vedotin exposure varied. Germline CDR1 is GTSNPN and CDR2 is SVGIG (reference sequence). Trimming took 0 bases from V and 0 from J, leaving 6 bases between them. The CDR3 spans 14 residues.

Here the sequenced sample was peripheral blood mononuclear cells (PBMCs), taken at baseline. This receptor was obtained from a human donor with classical Hodgkin lymphoma. This chain joins TRBV30 and TRBJ2-4; no reliable D call. The chain's CDR3 is CAWSVNLAKNIQYF. CDR3 nucleotide sequence: TGTGCCTGGAGTGTAAATCTAGCCAAAAACATTCAGTACTTC.